This paragraph covers one T cell receptor beta chain sequence. It has no known antigen specificity. Per-base quality was not reported, and no clone a single base away is much larger than it. Peripheral blood CD8+ and CD4+ T cells from healthy donors, Susac syndrome patients and multiple sclerosis patients were profiled using high-throughput TCR beta sequencing. Recently defined diagnostic criteria for definite or probable disease were met by the Susac syndrome patients. Bulk CD8+ and CD4+ T cells were purified magnetically by negative isolation, whereas CD8+ TEMRA cells were enriched by FACS. Blood was collected in EDTA tubes and processed within 24 hours, with PBMCs isolated through density gradient centrifugation. PBMCs intended for TCR sequencing were cryopreserved in liquid nitrogen and thawed later in a water bath at 37 degrees C. A purity of at least 90% was achieved for sorted or isolated CD4+, CD8+ and CD8+ TEMRA cells.

Sequences SGHAT (CDR1) and FQNNGV (CDR2) are obtained from the germline V gene. The CDR3, cysteine through phenylalanine, is 13 amino acids long. The read is trimmed to its CDR3 DNA, 39 bases read in frame from base 1. V was cut back by 8 bases and J by 3 bases, leaving a gap of 11 bases between them. RNA was extracted using the RNeasy kit, and roughly 0.45 to 1 microgram was reverse transcribed with random hexamers. TCR beta CDR3 regions were amplified with the immunoSEQ multiplex PCR assay covering 54 Vbeta and 13 Jbeta segments. PCR amplification bias was corrected using a synthetic template baseline for primer optimization and computational correction. For the original study's pipeline: Reads were assigned to V, D and J genes according to IMGT and analyzed in immunoSEQ Analyzer, with only productive sequences retained. Clonality was computed as one minus Shannon entropy normalized by log2 of the number of productive unique sequences. For each patient and control, public and private clones were evaluated within the 100 most prevalent clones. A clone was defined as Susac-specific if it was absent from the healthy and MS cohorts, from more than 850 published viral clones and from other ImmuneACCESS disease sequences. Starting from the raw public reads, TCRdb applied fastp trimming at Q25, assembled clones with MiXCR and retained in-frame beta chains. Each CDR3 protein gets just one entry, which takes the most common genes and DNA from the rows behind it. The V and J calls come from TCRdb's annotation, not from the publication. The sample yields hundreds of thousands of distinct CDR3 sequences; 90% to 96% were counted once. The top ten clonotypes cover 0.1% of the sample.

The data were taken from a study of CD8 T cells in Susac syndrome (dated by TCRdb to about 2019). General notes on the study: Of the Susac syndrome patients who were sequenced, 5 or 6 had clinically active disease and fewer than ten were in clinical remission. Repertoire sequencing was used to test whether CD8+ T cell activation and differentiation in Susac syndrome was antigen driven. Susac syndrome patients were therapy-naive, on corticosteroids (some also receiving IVIg), or on IVIg alone at blood withdrawal.

Results the study describes overall, beyond this receptor: The study acknowledged that relatively few individuals were included in the TCR sequencing and HLA analysis. In patients with Susac syndrome, the CD4+ T cell repertoire showed no detectable clonal expansion.

The V gene is TRBV11-2 and the J gene is TRBJ2-1; D gene: possibly TRBD2, on 6 matching bases. Sequencing input: CD4+ T cells from PBMCs. The TCR sequence derives from a human donor with Susac syndrome. The CDR3 here reads CASLQGGYNEQFF. In nucleotides, the sequence is TGTGCCAGCCTTCAGGGAGGCTACAATGAGCAGTTCTTC.